The present entry profiles one T cell receptor beta chain with its context. This table comes from immunoSEQ multiplex PCR, and its TCRdb copy is limited to in-frame clones, with some not included. The sample holds under 150,000 clones, 70% to 90% seen once. The entry originates in a study of blood T cell repertoires in COVID-19. CDR3 length: 14 residues. V was cut by 6 bases and J by 1 base, with 10 bases left in between. Per germline, CDR1 MGHDK and CDR2 SYGVNS. The chain combines TRBV25-1 with TRBJ1-3, with D uncertain. Material for sequencing was PBMCs or T cells enriched from blood (not recorded which). This clonotype was obtained from a woman in her 30s with acute COVID-19. CDR3 protein: CASRSPGSGNTIYF. The CDR3 DNA sequence: TGTGCCAGCAGAAGTCCGGGTTCTGGAAACACCATATATTTT. Filled out from reference TRBV25-1 and TRBJ1-3, the complete variable domain reads EADIYQTPRYLVIGTGKKITLECSQTMGHDKMYWYQQDPGMELHLIHYSYGVNSTEKGDLSSESTVSRIRTEHFPLTLESARPSHTSQYLCASRSPGSGNTIYFGEGSWLTVV.